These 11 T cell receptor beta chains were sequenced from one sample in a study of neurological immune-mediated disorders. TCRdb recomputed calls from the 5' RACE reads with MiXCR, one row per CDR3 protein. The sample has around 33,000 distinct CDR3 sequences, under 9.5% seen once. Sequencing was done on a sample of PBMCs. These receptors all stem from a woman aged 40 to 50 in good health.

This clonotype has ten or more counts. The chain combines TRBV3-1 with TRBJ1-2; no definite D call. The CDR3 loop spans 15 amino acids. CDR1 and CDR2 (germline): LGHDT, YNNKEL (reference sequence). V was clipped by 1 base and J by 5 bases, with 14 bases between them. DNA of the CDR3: TGTGCCAGCAGCCAAGCGACACCGGAGGGATATGGCTACACCTTC. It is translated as CASSQATPEGYGYTF.

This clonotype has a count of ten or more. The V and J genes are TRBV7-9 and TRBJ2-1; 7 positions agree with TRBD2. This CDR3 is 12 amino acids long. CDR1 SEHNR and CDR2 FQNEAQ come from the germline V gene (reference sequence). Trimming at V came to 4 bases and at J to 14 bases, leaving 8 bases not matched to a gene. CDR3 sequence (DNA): TGTGCCAGCAGCTCAGCTTCAGGGAGGGAGTTCTTC. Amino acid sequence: CASSSASGREFF.

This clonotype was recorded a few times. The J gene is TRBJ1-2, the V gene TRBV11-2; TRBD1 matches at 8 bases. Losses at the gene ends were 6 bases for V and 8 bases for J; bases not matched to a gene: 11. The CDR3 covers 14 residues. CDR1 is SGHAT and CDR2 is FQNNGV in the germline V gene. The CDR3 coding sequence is TGTGCCAGCAGATCCGACAGGGGCGCTCGAGGCTACACCTTC. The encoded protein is CASRSDRGARGYTF.

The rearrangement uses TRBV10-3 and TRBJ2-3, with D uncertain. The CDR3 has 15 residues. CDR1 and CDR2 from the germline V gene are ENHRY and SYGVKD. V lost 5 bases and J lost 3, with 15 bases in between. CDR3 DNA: TGTGCCATCAGTCCCTTTGGTAGTGGGACAGATACGCAGTATTTT. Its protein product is CAISPFGSGTDTQYF.

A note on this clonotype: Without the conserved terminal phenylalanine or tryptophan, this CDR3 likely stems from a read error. The CDR3 sequence: CASSSDRVGKETQYV. The CDR3 DNA is TGCGCCAGCAGTTCCGACAGGGTGGGCAAAGAGACCCAGTACGTC. The rearrangement links TRBV5-1 to TRBJ2-5, with 7 bases that match TRBD1. Germline trimming cut 5 bases from V and 3 bases from J; bases unmatched to any gene: 10. Germline V gives CDR1 SGHRS, CDR2 YFSETQ. The CDR3 consists of 15 residues.

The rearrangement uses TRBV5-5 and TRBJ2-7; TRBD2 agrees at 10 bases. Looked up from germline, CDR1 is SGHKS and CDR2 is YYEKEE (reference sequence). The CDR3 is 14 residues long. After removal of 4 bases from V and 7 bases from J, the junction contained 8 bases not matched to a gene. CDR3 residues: CASSTLAGVGEQYF. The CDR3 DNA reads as TGTGCCAGCAGCACTCTAGCGGGAGTCGGGGAGCAGTACTTC. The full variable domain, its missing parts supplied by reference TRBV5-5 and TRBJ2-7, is DAGVTQSPTHLIKTRGQQVTLRCSPISGHKSVSWYQQVLGQGPQFIFQYYEKEERGRGNFPDRFSARQFPNYSSELNVNALLLGDSALYLCASSTLAGVGEQYFGPGTRLTVT.

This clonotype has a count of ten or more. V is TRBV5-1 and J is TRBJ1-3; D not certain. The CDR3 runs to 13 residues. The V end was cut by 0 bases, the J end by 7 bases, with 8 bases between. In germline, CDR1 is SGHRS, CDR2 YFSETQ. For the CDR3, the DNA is TGCGCCAGCAGCTTGGGGACGCGGAACACCATATATTTT. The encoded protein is CASSLGTRNTIYF. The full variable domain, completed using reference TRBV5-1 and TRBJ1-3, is KAGVTQTPRYLIKTRGQQVTLSCSPISGHRSVSWYQQTPGQGLQFLFEYFSETQRNKGNFPGRFSGRQFSNSRSEMNVSTLELGDSALYLCASSLGTRNTIYFGEGSWLTVV.

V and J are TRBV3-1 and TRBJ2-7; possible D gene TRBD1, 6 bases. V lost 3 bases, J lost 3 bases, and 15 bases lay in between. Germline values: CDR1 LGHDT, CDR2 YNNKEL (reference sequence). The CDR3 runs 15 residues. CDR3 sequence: CASSQGPGDLYEQYF. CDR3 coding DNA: TGTGCCAGCAGCCAGGGCCCAGGGGACCTCTACGAGCAGTACTTC.

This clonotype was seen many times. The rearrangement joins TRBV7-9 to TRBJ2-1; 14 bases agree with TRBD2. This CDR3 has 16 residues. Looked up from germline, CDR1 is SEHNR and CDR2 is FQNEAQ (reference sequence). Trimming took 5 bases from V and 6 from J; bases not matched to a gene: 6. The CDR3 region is CASSIGTSGRVNEQFF. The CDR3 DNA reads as TGTGCCAGCAGCATTGGGACTAGCGGGAGAGTCAATGAGCAGTTCTTC.

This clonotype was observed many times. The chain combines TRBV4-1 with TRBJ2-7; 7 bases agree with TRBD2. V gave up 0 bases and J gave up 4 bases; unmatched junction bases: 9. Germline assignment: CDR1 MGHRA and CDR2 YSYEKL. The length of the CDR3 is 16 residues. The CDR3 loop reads CASSQDRGRGTYEQYF. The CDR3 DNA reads TGCGCCAGCAGCCAAGATAGAGGGAGGGGCACTTACGAGCAGTACTTC.

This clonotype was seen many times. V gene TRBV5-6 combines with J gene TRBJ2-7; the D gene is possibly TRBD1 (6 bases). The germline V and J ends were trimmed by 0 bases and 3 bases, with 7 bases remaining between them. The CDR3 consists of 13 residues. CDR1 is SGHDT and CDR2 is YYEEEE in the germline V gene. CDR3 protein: CASSLEGDYEQYF. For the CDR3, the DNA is TGTGCCAGCAGCTTGGAGGGGGACTACGAGCAGTACTTC.